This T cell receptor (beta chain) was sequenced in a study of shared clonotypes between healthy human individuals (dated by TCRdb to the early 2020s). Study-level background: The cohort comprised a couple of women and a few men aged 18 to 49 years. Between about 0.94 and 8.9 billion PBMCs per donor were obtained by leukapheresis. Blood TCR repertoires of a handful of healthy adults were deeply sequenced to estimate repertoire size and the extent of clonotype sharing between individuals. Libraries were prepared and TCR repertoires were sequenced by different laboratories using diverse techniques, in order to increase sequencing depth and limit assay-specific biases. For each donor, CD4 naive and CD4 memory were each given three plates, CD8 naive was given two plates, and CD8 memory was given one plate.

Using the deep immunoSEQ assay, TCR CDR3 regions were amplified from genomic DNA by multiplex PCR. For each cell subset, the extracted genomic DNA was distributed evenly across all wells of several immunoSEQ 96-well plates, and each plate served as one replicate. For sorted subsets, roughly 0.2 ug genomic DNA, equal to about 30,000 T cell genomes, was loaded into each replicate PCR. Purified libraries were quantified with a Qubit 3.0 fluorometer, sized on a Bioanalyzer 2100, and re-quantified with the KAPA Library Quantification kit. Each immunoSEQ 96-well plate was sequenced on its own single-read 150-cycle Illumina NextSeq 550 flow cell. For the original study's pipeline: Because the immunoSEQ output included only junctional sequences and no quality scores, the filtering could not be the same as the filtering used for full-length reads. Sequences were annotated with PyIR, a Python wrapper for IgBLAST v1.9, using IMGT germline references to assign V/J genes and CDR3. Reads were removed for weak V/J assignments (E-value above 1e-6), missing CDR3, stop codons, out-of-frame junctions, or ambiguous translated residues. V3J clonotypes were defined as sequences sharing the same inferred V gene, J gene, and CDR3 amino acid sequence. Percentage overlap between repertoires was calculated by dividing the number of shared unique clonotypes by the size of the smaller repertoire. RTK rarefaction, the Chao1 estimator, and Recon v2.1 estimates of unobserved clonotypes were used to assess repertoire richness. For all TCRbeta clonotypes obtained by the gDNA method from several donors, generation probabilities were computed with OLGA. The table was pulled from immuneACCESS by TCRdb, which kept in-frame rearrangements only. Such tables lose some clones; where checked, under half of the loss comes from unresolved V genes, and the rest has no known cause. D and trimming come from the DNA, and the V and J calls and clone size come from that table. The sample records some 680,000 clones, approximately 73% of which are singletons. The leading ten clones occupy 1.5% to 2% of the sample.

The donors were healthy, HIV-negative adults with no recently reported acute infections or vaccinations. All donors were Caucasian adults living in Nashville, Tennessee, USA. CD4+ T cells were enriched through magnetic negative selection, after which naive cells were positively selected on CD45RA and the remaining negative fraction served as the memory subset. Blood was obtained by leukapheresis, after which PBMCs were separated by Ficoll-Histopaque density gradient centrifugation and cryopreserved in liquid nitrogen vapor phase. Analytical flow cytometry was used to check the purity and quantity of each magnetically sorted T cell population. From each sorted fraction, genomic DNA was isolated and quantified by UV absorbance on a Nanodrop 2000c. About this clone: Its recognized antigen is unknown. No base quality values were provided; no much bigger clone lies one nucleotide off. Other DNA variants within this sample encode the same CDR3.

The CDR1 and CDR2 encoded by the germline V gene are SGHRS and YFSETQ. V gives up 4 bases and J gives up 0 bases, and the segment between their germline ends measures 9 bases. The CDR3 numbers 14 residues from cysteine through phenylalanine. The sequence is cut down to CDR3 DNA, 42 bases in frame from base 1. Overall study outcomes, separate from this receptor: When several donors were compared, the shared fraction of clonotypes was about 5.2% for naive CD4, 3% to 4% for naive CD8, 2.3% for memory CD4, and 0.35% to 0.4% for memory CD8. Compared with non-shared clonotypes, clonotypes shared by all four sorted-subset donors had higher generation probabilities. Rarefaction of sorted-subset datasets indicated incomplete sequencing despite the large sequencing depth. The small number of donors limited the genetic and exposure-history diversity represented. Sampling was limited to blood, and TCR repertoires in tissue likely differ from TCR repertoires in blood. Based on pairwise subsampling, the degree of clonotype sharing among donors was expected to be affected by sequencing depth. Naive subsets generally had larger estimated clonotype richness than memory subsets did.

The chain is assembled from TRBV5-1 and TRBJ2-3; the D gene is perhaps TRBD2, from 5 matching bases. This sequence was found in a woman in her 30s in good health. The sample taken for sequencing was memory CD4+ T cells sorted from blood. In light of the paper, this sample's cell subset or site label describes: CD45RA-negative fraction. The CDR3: CASSLGASTDTQYF. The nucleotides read TGCGCCAGCAGCCTGGGAGCTAGCACAGATACGCAGTATTTT.